This TCR beta chain was identified in a study of blood T cell repertoires in COVID-19. Sequencing used immunoSEQ multiplex PCR; TCRdb keeps in-frame clones, though not all of them. The sample has some 380,000 clones; about 89% are singletons. The origin of this receptor is a man aged 30-40 years who had recovered from COVID-19. Sequenced: PBMCs or T cells enriched from blood (not recorded which).

The CDR3 DNA is TGTGCCAGCCGGACAGGGAGTCAGCCCCAGCATTTT. It specifies CASRTGSQPQHF. V and J are TRBV12-3 or TRBV12-4 and TRBJ1-5, with 8 bases aligning to TRBD1. This CDR3 region has 12 residues. The V segment lost 8 bases and the J segment 6 bases; nucleotides outside the gene matches: 3.